Shown below are 29 T cell receptor beta chains from a single sample sequenced in a study of blood T cells in healthy people across ages. Together with a sample-barcoded 5' primer, a J-beta primer mix was included in a second PCR lasting about 7 to 11 cycles. TCRdb passed the 5' RACE reads through MiXCR, listing each CDR3 protein once. This table has about 670,000 distinct CDR3 sequences, around 43% appearing once. What was sequenced was blood. Every receptor here comes from a man at least 80 years old in good health.

This clonotype appeared a few times. The CDR3 here is CSVSRPAYEQYF. Here the CDR3 DNA reads TGCAGTGTTAGCCGTCCTGCCTACGAGCAGTACTTC. The V gene is TRBV20-1, the J gene TRBJ2-7, with D unclear. Germline lookup yields CDR1 DFQATT and CDR2 SNEGSKA (reference sequence). The V end was cut by 7 bases, the J end by 2 bases, with 12 bases between. This CDR3 is built from 12 residues.

This chain joins TRBV27 and TRBJ2-1; TRBD2 matches 7 bases. Germline CDR1 MNHEY, CDR2 SMNVEV (reference sequence). The CDR3 is 14 amino acids. V dropped 3 bases and J dropped 8; count of bases not matched to a gene: 7. DNA for the CDR3: TGTGCCAGCAGTTTTGGGTGGGAGGGGTATGAGCAGTTCTTC. This encodes CASSFGWEGYEQFF.

V gene TRBV4-3 combines with J gene TRBJ1-6; D not certain. The germline CDR1 and CDR2 sequences are LGHNA and YSLEER. Trimming shortened V by 3 bases and J by 9 bases, and 9 bases separated the two germline ends. CDR3 size: 13 residues. The CDR3 DNA follows: TGCGCCAGCAGCCAGCTTGGAGTTTCACCCCTCCACTTT. Protein: CASSQLGVSPLHF.

This clonotype has a handful of counts. The rearrangement joins TRBV12-3 or TRBV12-4 to TRBJ2-7; 9 bases are shared with TRBD1. Trimming took 3 bases from V and 3 from J; bases not matched to a gene: 6. This CDR3 contains 15 residues. The chain's CDR3 is CASSFTLGQGYEQYF. For the CDR3, the DNA is TGTGCCAGCAGTTTTACCTTGGGACAGGGCTACGAGCAGTACTTC.

This clonotype was observed a few times. V gene TRBV14 combines with J gene TRBJ2-3, with 8 bases identical to TRBD1. This CDR3 has 16 amino acids. Germline loops: CDR1 SGHDN, CDR2 FVKESK. The ends lost 5 bases at V and 4 bases at J; junction bases unmatched: 11. The CDR3 DNA is TGTGCCAGCAGCTACAAAATCAGGGGGCCGGCAGATACGCAGTATTTT. Residues: CASSYKIRGPADTQYF.

This clonotype was counted at least ten times. This may be a read error, as it is one base from a much larger clone. The V call is TRBV6-1, the J call TRBJ2-1, with 7 bases that match TRBD1. Near its end, the DNA agrees better with TRBJ2-7, so the J call may be wrong. The V gene's germline CDR1 is MNHNS and CDR2 SASEGT. There are 14 residues in the CDR3. The CDR3 region is CASRAGGTYNEQYF. In DNA form, the CDR3 reads TGTGCCAGCAGGGCAGGGGGAACCTACAATGAGCAGTACTTC.

This clonotype has at least ten counts. The genes are TRBV29-1 and TRBJ2-5; 7 bases are a match to TRBD2. The CDR3 has 13 amino acids. V was clipped by 6 bases and J by 4 bases; unmatched bases: 8. Germline CDR1 SQVTM, CDR2 ANQGSEA. DNA for the CDR3: TGCAGCGTCGGGGTTGGGGGGGGAGAGACCCAGTACTTC. Its protein product is CSVGVGGGETQYF.

The V gene is TRBV7-9, the J gene TRBJ1-1, with 8 bases identical to TRBD1. V lost 11 bases and J lost 3; bases outside the gene matches: 11. The CDR3 is made up of 14 amino acids. Per the germline V gene, CDR1 is SEHNR and CDR2 is FQNEAQ (reference sequence). CDR3 DNA: TGTGCCGGAAACAGGGGGTTGGAGGACACTGAAGCTTTCTTT. It specifies CAGNRGLEDTEAFF.

This clonotype was seen only a few times. This chain joins TRBV20-1 and TRBJ2-7; tentatively, D is TRBD2 (6 bases). V was clipped by 0 bases and J by 2 bases, with 14 bases between them. Germline CDR1 DFQATT, CDR2 SNEGSKA (reference sequence). The CDR3 sequence is 15 residues long. The CDR3 coding sequence is TGCAGTGCTAGAGACCCCGGGACTGTAGCCTACGAGCAGTACTTC. This sequence encodes CSARDPGTVAYEQYF.

Ten or more counts support this clonotype. The chain carries TRBV28 and TRBJ2-7, with 8 positions matching TRBD1. This CDR3 is built from 13 residues. V lost 6 bases to trimming and J lost 1 base; unmatched junction nucleotides: 2. Per the germline V gene, CDR1 is MDHEN and CDR2 is SYDVKM. The CDR3 is CASSWDRSYEQYF. CDR3 bases: TGTGCCAGCAGCTGGGACAGGTCCTACGAGCAGTACTTC.

This clonotype was counted many times. The rearrangement joins TRBV14 to TRBJ2-7, with TRBD1 matching over 9 bases. The trim removed 6 bases at V and 5 bases at J, leaving 5 bases unmatched. The CDR3 is 13 residues long. The germline V gene has CDR1 SGHDN and CDR2 FVKESK. In DNA, the CDR3 is TGTGCCAGCAGACGGACAGGGGTCCACGAGCAGTACTTC. Its translation: CASRRTGVHEQYF.

This chain joins TRBV7-2 and TRBJ2-1; no firm D call. The tail of the sequence fits TRBJ2-7 better, so the J call may be wrong. Germline assignment: CDR1 SGHTA and CDR2 FQGNSA. This CDR3 region has 16 residues. The CDR3 protein is CASSLERASSYNEQYF. CDR3 in DNA: TGTGCCAGCAGCTTGGAGCGAGCAAGCTCCTACAATGAGCAGTACTTC.

The V gene is TRBV7-9, the J gene TRBJ2-3, with 7 bases fitting TRBD2. The CDR3 loop spans 12 amino acids. Germline V gives CDR1 SEHNR, CDR2 FQNEAQ (reference sequence). J was trimmed by 9 bases and V by 5 bases; bases with no gene match: 5. The CDR3 here is CASSPSGATQYF. DNA for the CDR3: TGTGCCAGCAGCCCGAGCGGGGCGACGCAGTATTTT.

This clonotype has just a few counts. This chain joins TRBV5-1 and TRBJ2-7; D gene ambiguous. Germline CDR1 reads SGHRS; CDR2 reads YFSETQ. V shed 3 bases and J shed 3 bases, with 10 bases lying between them. This CDR3 region has 13 residues. CDR3 loop: CASSSDTFYEQYF. The CDR3 nucleotides are TGCGCCAGCAGCTCAGACACATTCTACGAGCAGTACTTC.

Notes on this clonotype: The junction does not match germline at one end; this may be a read error. V gene TRBV11-2 combines with J gene TRBJ2-1; tentative D call: TRBD1 (5 bases). The CDR3 extends over 15 amino acids. Per germline, CDR1 SGHAT and CDR2 FQNNGV. This CDR3 is CASSSLSNRNNERFF. The DNA of the CDR3 is TGTGCCAGCAGCTCCCTAAGCAACAGGAACAATGAGCGGTTCTTC.

This chain links TRBV12-3 or TRBV12-4 with TRBJ1-5; perhaps TRBD1 as D (6 bases). This CDR3 contains 15 residues. Trimming shortened V by 2 bases and J by 5 bases, and 13 bases separated the two germline ends. The CDR3 reads CASSLKQGVDQPQHF. CDR3 DNA: TGTGCCAGCAGTTTAAAACAGGGTGTCGATCAGCCCCAGCATTTT.

This clonotype was counted many times. The CDR3 DNA sequence: TGTGCCAGCAGCCCCTGGACAGGGGTGGACAATGAGCAGTTCTTC. Encoded protein: CASSPWTGVDNEQFF. This chain uses TRBV14 with TRBJ2-1, with 9 bases identical to TRBD1. Trimming at V came to 4 bases and at J to 5 bases, leaving 6 bases not matched to a gene. Germline values: CDR1 SGHDN, CDR2 FVKESK. The CDR3 loop spans 15 amino acids. Filled out from reference TRBV14 and TRBJ2-1, the complete variable domain reads EAGVTQFPSHSVIEKGQTVTLRCDPISGHDNLYWYRRVMGKEIKFLLHFVKESKQDESGMPNNRFLAERTGGTYSTLKVQPAELEDSGVYFCASSPWTGVDNEQFFGPGTRLTVL.

The V gene is TRBV7-9, the J gene TRBJ2-5; D is perhaps TRBD1 (6 bases). Germline V gene sequence: CDR1 SEHNR, CDR2 FQNEAQ (reference sequence). The CDR3 has 14 amino acids. V was trimmed by 5 bases and J by 0 bases, leaving 10 bases between them. The CDR3 sequence: CASSHGQHQETQYF. CDR3 DNA: TGTGCCAGCAGCCACGGACAGCACCAAGAGACCCAGTACTTC.

In its sample, this clonotype was seen many times. The chain links TRBV14 to TRBJ1-1; D call uncertain. Between the trimmed V and J ends, which lost 4 bases and 0 bases, there was a span of 6 bases. From germline, CDR1 is SGHDN and CDR2 FVKESK. The CDR3 covers 13 residues. Here the CDR3 reads CASSLEMNTEAFF. The DNA of the CDR3 is TGTGCCAGCAGCCTCGAGATGAACACTGAAGCTTTCTTT. Drawing the rest from reference TRBV14 and TRBJ1-1, the complete variable domain is EAGVTQFPSHSVIEKGQTVTLRCDPISGHDNLYWYRRVMGKEIKFLLHFVKESKQDESGMPNNRFLAERTGGTYSTLKVQPAELEDSGVYFCASSLEMNTEAFFGQGTRLTVV.

The V gene is TRBV25-1, the J gene TRBJ1-4; 7 nucleotides line up with TRBD1. Germline assignment: CDR1 MGHDK and CDR2 SYGVNS. CDR3 length: 14 residues. Unmatched junction bases numbered 7, after V lost 4 bases and J lost 8 bases. The CDR3 DNA reads as TGTGCCAGCAGTGTTGGAGGGGGCGAAGAAAAACTGTTTTTT. Protein: CASSVGGGEEKLFF.

The V gene is TRBV5-1, the J gene TRBJ2-2; D may be TRBD1 (5 bases). CDR1 is SGHRS and CDR2 is YFSETQ in the germline V gene. CDR3 length: 18 residues. The V gene lost 0 bases and the J gene lost 2 bases, with 17 bases spanning the gap. CDR3 sequence reads: CASSLVSRWQGNTGELFF. The CDR3 DNA is TGCGCCAGCAGCTTGGTCTCCCGGTGGCAGGGAAACACCGGGGAGCTGTTTTTT.

The table lists this clonotype with many counts. The CDR3, as DNA: TGTGCCAGCAGTCCAAGGGACAGGGTGCGTGCTAGCACAGATACGCAGTATTTT. Protein: CASSPRDRVRASTDTQYF. The genes are TRBV12-3 or TRBV12-4 and TRBJ2-3, with TRBD1 matching 9 bases. After removal of 5 bases from V and 0 bases from J, the junction contained 12 bases not matched to a gene. This CDR3 is 18 amino acids long.

This clonotype was counted between two and nine times. V usage is TRBV7-2 and J usage is TRBJ2-5, with a weak D call TRBD2 (6 bases). Germline values: CDR1 SGHTA, CDR2 FQGNSA. This CDR3 has 15 amino acids. Trimming cost V 0 bases and J 3 bases, with 11 bases left between them. The chain's CDR3 is CASSLARGLEETQYF. The CDR3 region has the DNA TGTGCCAGCAGCTTAGCGCGGGGACTCGAAGAGACCCAGTACTTC.

This clonotype has a handful of counts. This sequence joins TRBV5-6 and TRBJ2-5; D not resolved. CDR1 and CDR2 from the germline V gene are SGHDT and YYEEEE. The CDR3 runs 13 residues. The ends were cut back, 1 base at V and 5 bases at J, with 9 bases in the middle. This chain's CDR3 is CASSLTHVETQYF. CDR3 in DNA: TGTGCCAGCAGCTTGACCCACGTGGAGACCCAGTACTTC.

This chain connects TRBV28 to TRBJ2-1; D is perhaps TRBD2 (6 bases). The V gene lost 5 bases and the J gene lost 13 bases, with 18 bases spanning the gap. Germline V gene lookup returns CDR1 MDHEN and CDR2 SYDVKM. The CDR3 consists of 13 residues. CDR3 sequence reads: CASSTSRGNIQFF. CDR3 bases: TGTGCCAGCAGTACGTCCCGGGGGAACATTCAGTTCTTC.

This rearrangement joins TRBV9 to TRBJ2-1; 10 bases map to TRBD2. The CDR3 spans 17 residues. CDR1 SGDLS and CDR2 YYNGEE come from the germline V gene. V gave up 3 bases and J gave up 9 bases; unmatched junction bases: 15. DNA of the CDR3: TGTGCCAGCAGCGAAGTAAGGGGAGGACTAGCGGAGGGTGAGCAGTTCTTC. Translation: CASSEVRGGLAEGEQFF. Full variable domain (remainder filled in from reference TRBV9 and TRBJ2-1): DSGVTQTPKHLITATGQRVTLRCSPRSGDLSVYWYQQSLDQGLQFLIQYYNGEERAKGNILERFSAQQFPDLHSELNLSSLELGDSALYFCASSEVRGGLAEGEQFFGPGTRLTVL.

This clonotype has just a few counts. This chain joins TRBV27 and TRBJ2-1; the match to TRBD1 covers 12 bases. CDR3 size: 15 residues. Per the germline V gene, CDR1 is MNHEY and CDR2 is SMNVEV (reference sequence). V shed 6 bases, J shed 4 bases, and the junction held 4 bases outside the gene matches. The CDR3 reads CASSGTGGAYNEQFF. The CDR3 DNA reads as TGTGCCAGCAGCGGGACAGGGGGCGCTTACAATGAGCAGTTCTTC.

V is TRBV5-6 and J is TRBJ1-1; D is perhaps TRBD1 (5 bases). This CDR3 is 13 amino acids long. Looked up from germline, CDR1 is SGHDT and CDR2 is YYEEEE. V shed 4 bases and J shed 4 bases, with 11 bases lying between them. This CDR3 reads CASSHTQGTEAFF. The CDR3 nucleotides are TGTGCCAGCAGCCACACTCAGGGCACTGAAGCTTTCTTT.

The genes are TRBV10-1 and TRBJ2-1; TRBD2 aligns across 7 bases. Judging by the DNA end, TRBJ2-7 fits better; the J call may be wrong. Germline V gene sequence: CDR1 WNHNN, CDR2 SYGVQD (reference sequence). This CDR3 has 16 amino acids. CDR3 sequence (DNA): TGCGCCAGCAGTGAGACCCGCGGGAGCGGCTACAATGAGCAGTACTTC. Translating gives CASSETRGSGYNEQYF.